One sample yielded the 29 T cell receptor beta chains listed below, sequenced in a study of shared clonotypes between healthy human individuals (dated by TCRdb to between 2020 and 2021). The library was generated by the immunoSEQ multiplex PCR assay. TCRdb's version of the immuneACCESS table is confined to in-frame rearrangements and falls short of the full clone set. An unresolved V gene accounts for under half of the shortfall where checked; the remainder is of unknown origin. Counted in this sample were approximately 500,000 clones; 65% to 85% of them appeared once. The ten largest clones capture approximately 11% of the sample. The specimen sequenced was PBMCs. The receptor source for this set is a woman aged 35 to 49 in good health. Some clones in this sample may be carry-over from other donors' samples.

Regarding this clone: A far bigger clonotype differs at one base, so this is likely a read error. Other DNA sequences in this sample translate to the same CDR3. The chain recombines TRBV29-1 with TRBJ2-3, with D possibly TRBD1 on 5 matching bases. This CDR3 spans 12 amino acids. Germline V lookup: CDR1 SQVTM, CDR2 ANQGSEA. Trimming removed 7 bases from V and 4 bases from J, with 12 bases in between. The CDR3 DNA reads TGCAGCGCAACCCCAGGGCCAGATACGCAGTATTTT. Amino acid sequence: CSATPGPDTQYF.

V and J are TRBV27 and TRBJ2-2; maybe TRBD2 (6 bases). This CDR3 is built from 17 residues. The germline CDR1 and CDR2 sequences are MNHEY and SMNVEV (reference sequence). V lost 4 bases to trimming and J lost 0 bases, with 15 bases between them. The CDR3 spells CASSSWSGVPNTGELFF. The CDR3 region has the DNA TGTGCCAGCAGTTCCTGGTCGGGGGTCCCGAACACCGGGGAGCTGTTTTTT.

This clone came up a few times. A far larger clone is off by one base, so a read error is likely. The chain links TRBV11-2 to TRBJ1-4; 7 bases agree with TRBD1. From germline, CDR1 is SGHAT and CDR2 FQNNGV. This CDR3 spans 14 amino acids. The CDR3 loop reads CAGSSGGTNEKLFF. CDR3 DNA: TGTGCCGGCAGCTCAGGGGGGACTAATGAAAAACTGTTTTTT.

The CDR3 here is CASSTGTPAYEQYF. In DNA, the CDR3 is TGTGCCAGCAGTACCGGGACACCAGCCTACGAGCAGTACTTC. The rearrangement links TRBV28 to TRBJ2-7; tentatively, D is TRBD1 (6 bases). The germline V and J ends were trimmed by 5 bases and 2 bases, with 13 bases remaining between them. CDR3 length: 14 residues. Germline CDR1 MDHEN, CDR2 SYDVKM.

The V call is TRBV6-1, the J call TRBJ2-7, with D unresolved. CDR1 is MNHNS and CDR2 is SASEGT in the germline V gene. Trimming took off 8 bases at V and 3 bases at J, with 14 bases between the two ends. The CDR3 is 13 amino acids. In nucleotides, the CDR3 is TGTGCCAGCGTTCCGGGCATTAACTACGAGCAGTACTTC. Its protein product is CASVPGINYEQYF.

V usage is TRBV25-1 and J usage is TRBJ2-6; D remains unclear. The V end was cut by 6 bases, the J end by 1 base, with 10 bases between. CDR1 is MGHDK and CDR2 is SYGVNS in the germline V gene. The CDR3 contains 15 residues. The CDR3 nucleotides read TGTGCCAGCAGCTACAGCCCGTCTGGGGCCAACGTCCTGACTTTC. Encoded protein: CASSYSPSGANVLTF.

This rearrangement joins TRBV27 to TRBJ2-3; possibly TRBD1 for D (6 bases). This CDR3 is 12 amino acids long. Trimming removed 3 bases from V and 13 bases from J, with 14 bases in between. Germline V CDR1 and CDR2: MNHEY, SMNVEV (reference sequence). The CDR3: CASSFGQTGEYF. The CDR3 DNA follows: TGTGCCAGCAGTTTTGGACAGACCGGGGAGTATTTT.

The chain is built from TRBV28 and TRBJ1-2, with unresolved D. CDR1 and CDR2 (germline): MDHEN, SYDVKM. The ends were cut back, 6 bases at V and 4 bases at J, with 12 bases in the middle. There are 13 residues in the CDR3. The CDR3 here is CASRGETPYGYTF. The CDR3 DNA sequence: TGTGCCAGCAGGGGAGAAACCCCCTATGGCTACACCTTC.

The V and J genes are TRBV11-2 and TRBJ1-2, with 9 nucleotides matching TRBD1. The CDR3 covers 18 residues. The germline gives CDR1 SGHAT, CDR2 FQNNGV. V lost 4 bases and J lost 7; bases outside the gene matches: 19. The CDR3 sequence: CASSSSYRGTGPGLGYTF. The CDR3 bases are TGTGCCAGCAGCTCTTCTTACCGAGGGACAGGGCCTGGGCTTGGCTACACCTTC.

With regard to this clone: A far larger clone is only one base removed, so a read error is likely. This same CDR3 is encoded by further DNA sequences in the sample. The rearrangement links TRBV11-2 to TRBJ2-5; no clear D. The CDR3 covers 11 residues. Germline lookup yields CDR1 SGHAT and CDR2 FQNNGV. CDR3 bases: TGTGCCAGTAGCTTATCTGAGACCCAGTACTTC. This codes for CASSLSETQYF.

The chain links TRBV5-4 to TRBJ1-5, with D uncertain. Between the trimmed V and J ends, which lost 1 base and 1 base, there was a span of 6 bases. Germline CDR1 and CDR2: SGHNT and YYREEE (reference sequence). The length of the CDR3 is 14 residues. The CDR3 is CASSLYGSNQPQHF. The CDR3, as DNA: TGTGCCAGCAGCTTGTACGGAAGCAATCAGCCCCAGCATTTT.

This clone was seen many times. Germline is not matched at one junction end, which may reflect a read error. The chain carries TRBV7-7 and TRBJ2-2; TRBD1 aligns across 9 bases. Germline V lookup: CDR1 SSHAT, CDR2 FNYEAQ (reference sequence). CDR3 length equals 16 residues. CDR3 in DNA: TGTGCTAGCAGCCGCACAGGGGGCGATGGTGCCGGGGAGCTGTTTTTT. Translation gives CASSRTGGDGAGELFF.

Details on this clone: With a far larger clone one base away, a read error is the likely cause. The gene calls are TRBV4-2 and TRBJ2-3, with D unresolved. The V gene lost 1 base and the J gene lost 3 bases, with 11 bases spanning the gap. The CDR3 has 15 amino acids. Germline V lookup: CDR1 LGHNA, CDR2 YNFKEQ. The CDR3 nucleotides read TGTGCCAGCAGCCAAGCAAAGGTAGATACAGATACGCAGTATTTT. This translates into CASSQAKVDTDTQYF.

A word on this clone: The same CDR3 arises from other DNA sequences in this sample as well. The genes are TRBV29-1 and TRBJ2-2; D might be TRBD2 (6 bases). Germline values: CDR1 SQVTM, CDR2 ANQGSEA. Trimming left V 4 bases short and J 8 bases short, with 11 bases between. The length of the CDR3 is 12 residues. CDR3 in amino acids: CSVGGGTGELFF. CDR3 bases: TGCAGCGTTGGAGGAGGGACTGGGGAGCTGTTTTTT.

Concerning this clone: It is likely a read error: a sequence one base away is far more abundant. The same CDR3 also results from other DNA sequences found in this sample. The rearrangement links TRBV30 to TRBJ2-3, with D tentatively TRBD1 or TRBD2 (5 bases each). Trimming removed 5 bases from V and 3 bases from J, with 21 bases in between. The CDR3 totals 16 residues. The V gene's germline CDR1 is GTSNPN and CDR2 SVGIG (reference sequence). CDR3: CAWGTGEGASTDTQYF. CDR3 DNA: TGTGCCTGGGGGACCGGAGAGGGTGCTTCAACAGATACGCAGTATTTT.

For this clone: The likely explanation is a read error, given a far larger clone one base away. The chain couples TRBV27 to TRBJ2-1, with D uncertain. Germline CDR1 MNHEY, CDR2 SMNVEV (reference sequence). CDR3 length: 13 residues. In DNA, the CDR3 is TGTGCCATCAGTTTAGACTCCTACAATGAGCAGTTCTTC. The encoded protein is CAISLDSYNEQFF.

The chain uses TRBV28 and TRBJ2-3; 10 bases are shared with TRBD2. Germline V gives CDR1 MDHEN, CDR2 SYDVKM. CDR3 length: 17 amino acids. V gave up 2 bases and J gave up 1 base; unmatched junction bases: 6. The CDR3 nucleotides are TGTGCCAGCAGTTTACCCTCCGGGACTAGCGGCACAGATACGCAGTATTTT. It translates to CASSLPSGTSGTDTQYF. Full variable domain (outside the CDR3, taken from reference TRBV28 and TRBJ2-3): DVKVTQSSRYLVKRTGEKVFLECVQDMDHENMFWYRQDPGLGLRLIYFSYDVKMKEKGDIPEGYSVSREKKERFSLILESASTNQTSMYLCASSLPSGTSGTDTQYFGPGTRLTVL.

About this clone: A far larger clone is one nucleotide away, so this likely arose from a read error. The rearrangement links TRBV28 to TRBJ1-2; 7 positions match TRBD1. Germline assignment: CDR1 MDHEN and CDR2 SYDVKM. The length of the CDR3 is 14 residues. Losses at the gene ends were 6 bases for V and 5 bases for J; bases not matched to a gene: 9. Here the CDR3 reads CASRSTGVRYGYTF. In nucleotides, the CDR3 is TGTGCCAGCAGATCTACAGGGGTCCGGTATGGCTACACCTTC.

The genes are TRBV18 and TRBJ1-5, with D hard to call. Trimming took off 6 bases at V and 0 bases at J, with 9 bases between the two ends. This CDR3 contains 14 residues. In germline, CDR1 is KGHSH, CDR2 LQKENI. CDR3 bases: TGTGCCAGCTCGCTGTCCTATAGCAATCAGCCCCAGCATTTT. Translation: CASSLSYSNQPQHF. The full variable domain, rest sourced from reference TRBV18 and TRBJ1-5, is NAGVMQNPRHLVRRRGQEARLRCSPMKGHSHVYWYRQLPEEGLKFMVYLQKENIIDESGMPKERFSAEFPKEGPSILRIQQVVRGDSAAYFCASSLSYSNQPQHFGDGTRLSIL.

This clone was observed many times. Other nucleotide sequences from this sample produce the same CDR3. CDR3 region: CATAGQHSNQPQHF. CDR3 DNA: TGTGCCACCGCGGGACAGCATAGCAATCAGCCCCAGCATTTT. The rearrangement links TRBV6-1 to TRBJ1-5; 7 positions agree with TRBD1. Germline V CDR1 and CDR2: MNHNS, SASEGT. The CDR3 is made up of 14 amino acids. Losses at the gene ends were 10 bases for V and 0 bases for J; bases not matched to a gene: 6.

Concerning this clone itself: A junction end diverges from the germline sequence, so it may reflect a read error. The chain uses TRBV30 and TRBJ1-4, with D perhaps TRBD1 (5 bases). The CDR3 consists of 14 residues. Germline CDR1 is GTSNPN and CDR2 is SVGIG (reference sequence). The CDR3 DNA is TGTGCCTGGGGGGGACCCATAACTAATGGAAAACTGTTTTTT. Protein sequence: CAWGGPITNGKLFF.

CDR3 region: CASSPRAGANVLTF. CDR3 nucleotides: TGCGCCAGCAGCCCCCGGGCTGGGGCCAACGTCCTGACTTTC. J is TRBJ2-6 and V is TRBV4-3; no definite D call. Germline CDR1 LGHNA, CDR2 YSLEER. CDR3 length equals 14 residues. The V gene lost 4 bases and the J gene lost 2 bases, with 6 bases spanning the gap.

The chain uses TRBV11-3 and TRBJ2-1, with 7 positions matching TRBD2. Germline loops: CDR1 SGHNT, CDR2 YENEEA. The J segment lost 2 bases and the V segment lost 1 base, leaving 5 bases of the junction unmatched. The CDR3 runs to 16 residues. CDR3 sequence (DNA): TGTGCCAGCAGCTTAGTGTCGGGAGGCGCCTACAATGAGCAGTTCTTC. Protein product: CASSLVSGGAYNEQFF.

This clone occurred a few times. This sequence joins TRBV20-1 and TRBJ1-1, with no clear D. CDR3 size: 11 residues. From germline, CDR1 is DFQATT and CDR2 SNEGSKA (reference sequence). The V end lost 2 bases, the J end lost 6 bases, and 7 bases lay between the germline ends. This CDR3 reads CSARYWAEAFF. CDR3 DNA sequence: TGCAGTGCTAGATATTGGGCTGAAGCTTTCTTT.

The gene calls are TRBV19 and TRBJ2-1; 11 nucleotides agree with TRBD2. The CDR3 sequence is 13 residues long. Germline CDR1 LNHDA, CDR2 SQIVND (reference sequence). The V gene end was trimmed by 10 bases and the J gene end by 6 bases; junction bases not matched to a gene: 5. CDR3 sequence reads: CATQTSGSNEQFF. CDR3 DNA sequence: TGTGCCACCCAAACTAGCGGGAGCAATGAGCAGTTCTTC.

This clone was counted once. The chain is built from TRBV2 and TRBJ2-2, with a weak D call TRBD2 (5 bases). Germline V gene data show CDR1 as SNHLY and CDR2 as FYNNEI. V dropped 10 bases and J dropped 0 bases, with 15 bases sitting between them. There are 15 residues in the CDR3. The CDR3 loop reads CATQRDRANTGELFF. CDR3 coding DNA: TGTGCCACCCAGAGGGATCGGGCGAACACCGGGGAGCTGTTTTTT.

This clone was detected only once. The genes are TRBV5-1 and TRBJ2-7; 9 bases match TRBD1. This CDR3 comprises 15 residues. The V and J ends lost 4 bases and 2 bases, in that order; junction bases with no gene match: 7. CDR1 and CDR2 (germline): SGHRS, YFSETQ. The CDR3 coding sequence is TGCGCCAGCAGCGCCAGACAGGGGGAGGCCTACGAGCAGTACTTC. Amino acids: CASSARQGEAYEQYF.

The chain combines TRBV7-6 with TRBJ1-1; D is uncertain. Germline CDR1 reads SGHVS; CDR2 reads FNYEAQ. V was clipped by 4 bases and J by 1 base, with 7 bases between them. The CDR3 runs 13 residues. In DNA, the CDR3 is TGTGCCAGCAGCTCCAACAGGAACACTGAAGCTTTCTTT. Its protein is CASSSNRNTEAFF.

The genes are TRBV5-1 and TRBJ1-4; TRBD1 is a possible D gene (5 bases). This CDR3 is built from 14 residues. Per the germline V gene, CDR1 is SGHRS and CDR2 is YFSETQ. V lost 0 bases and J 5 bases, leaving 8 bases between the germline ends. Written as DNA, the CDR3 is TGCGCCAGCAGCTTGGGAAAGGGGAATGAAAAACTGTTTTTT. Encoded protein: CASSLGKGNEKLFF.